These 24 T cell receptor beta chains were sequenced from one sample in a study of identical twins. TCRdb passed the 5' RACE reads through MiXCR, listing each CDR3 protein once. The table records around 960,000 distinct CDR3 sequences, roughly 12% of them present only once. The same data also contributed to another study, on yellow fever vaccine responses in identical twins.

Sequencing was done on a sample of PBMCs. These receptors were obtained from a woman under 30 in good health.

The table lists this clonotype with a few counts. This chain joins TRBV2 and TRBJ2-2; D is unclear. V dropped 7 bases and J dropped 8 bases, with 8 bases sitting between them. Germline V gene data show CDR1 as SNHLY and CDR2 as FYNNEI. This CDR3 spans 11 amino acids. The CDR3 spells CASKFYGELFF. CDR3 nucleotides: TGTGCCAGCAAGTTTTATGGGGAGCTGTTTTTT.

The chain recombines TRBV20-1 with TRBJ1-2, with D possibly being TRBD1 (5 bases). The CDR3 has 11 amino acids. Germline CDR1 DFQATT, CDR2 SNEGSKA (reference sequence). V dropped 5 bases and J dropped 7 bases, with 11 bases sitting between them. CDR3 sequence (DNA): TGCAGTGCTGCTGGGACGCGTGGCTACACCTTC. This sequence encodes CSAAGTRGYTF.

Many counts were recorded for this clonotype. The chain combines TRBV2 with TRBJ2-6; the D is unclear. The V gene lost 1 base and the J gene lost 0 bases, with 1 base spanning the gap. The CDR3 covers 14 residues. Germline CDR1 is SNHLY and CDR2 is FYNNEI. The CDR3 loop reads CASSEDSGANVLTF. The CDR3 nucleotides read TGTGCCAGCAGTGAAGACTCTGGGGCCAACGTCCTGACTTTC.

The chain carries TRBV7-9 and TRBJ2-7; D is perhaps TRBD2 (6 bases). In germline, CDR1 is SEHNR, CDR2 FQNEAQ (reference sequence). Trimming pared 5 bases from V and 0 bases from J, leaving 17 bases between. The CDR3 totals 16 residues. For the CDR3, the DNA is TGTGCCAGCAGCAATATGGGAGGACAACCCTCCTACGAGCAGTACTTC. Amino acid sequence: CASSNMGGQPSYEQYF.

The rearrangement links TRBV5-1 to TRBJ2-5; the D gene is possibly TRBD1 (6 bases). Trimming took off 4 bases at V and 2 bases at J, with 18 bases between the two ends. Germline CDR1 is SGHRS and CDR2 is YFSETQ. CDR3 length equals 16 residues. The CDR3 DNA sequence: TGCGCCAGCAGCCCAACCAGCCGGACAGTACAAGAGACCCAGTACTTC. The encoded protein is CASSPTSRTVQETQYF.

This clonotype was recorded many times. The chain combines TRBV12-3 or TRBV12-4 with TRBJ1-6; D possibly corresponds to TRBD1 (6 bases). V lost 6 bases to trimming and J lost 2 bases, with 11 bases between them. This CDR3 is 15 amino acids long. The CDR3 DNA sequence: TGTGCCAGCAGCACCCGGACAGCCTATAATTCACCCCTCCACTTT. Protein: CASSTRTAYNSPLHF.

Only a few counts were recorded for this clonotype. The rearrangement joins TRBV29-1 to TRBJ2-1; TRBD1 might be the D (6 bases). From germline, CDR1 is SQVTM and CDR2 ANQGSEA. The CDR3 is 14 amino acids. V dropped 7 bases and J dropped 9 bases, with 22 bases sitting between them. The CDR3 loop is CSAATGSTSGEQFF. The CDR3 coding sequence is TGCAGCGCAGCAACAGGGTCTACAAGCGGTGAGCAGTTCTTC.

This clonotype turned up a few times. This chain links TRBV15 with TRBJ1-4, with TRBD1 matching over 8 bases. Germline trimming cut 3 bases from V and 8 bases from J; bases unmatched to any gene: 5. The CDR3 totals 14 residues. From germline, CDR1 is LNHNV and CDR2 YYDKDF (reference sequence). The CDR3 coding sequence is TGTGCCACCAGCAGGGACAGGGTTGGCGAAAAACTGTTTTTT. This codes for CATSRDRVGEKLFF.

This clonotype has just a few counts. A much larger clone lies a single base off, so this may be a read error. The chain carries TRBV12-3 or TRBV12-4 and TRBJ2-7; possibly TRBD1 for D (5 bases). The CDR3 covers 11 residues. Trimming stripped 4 bases from V and 6 bases from J, with 7 bases between. The CDR3 loop is CASSWGSEQYF. DNA of the CDR3: TGTGCCAGCAGTTGGGGCTCCGAGCAGTACTTC.

This clonotype was found a few times. The V call is TRBV12-3 or TRBV12-4, the J call TRBJ1-4; tentative D call: TRBD1 (5 bases). CDR3 size: 13 residues. V lost 11 bases and J 5 bases, leaving 15 bases between the germline ends. The CDR3 sequence: CAVSGTRNEKLFF. Here the CDR3 DNA reads TGTGCCGTCTCCGGGACGAGGAATGAAAAACTGTTTTTT.

This clonotype was seen only a few times. J is TRBJ2-3 and V is TRBV28; weak D call: TRBD2 (6 bases). V was pared by 7 bases and J by 3 bases, with 17 bases between. There are 15 residues in the CDR3. The germline V gene has CDR1 MDHEN and CDR2 SYDVKM. Here the CDR3 DNA reads TGTGCCAGCACCCTAAACTACGGGGGAACAGATACGCAGTATTTT. This translates into CASTLNYGGTDTQYF.

The chain employs TRBV12-3 or TRBV12-4 and TRBJ2-3; D gene uncertain. Trimming took 6 bases from V and 2 from J, leaving 12 bases between them. The CDR3 has 14 amino acids. In nucleotides, the CDR3 is TGTGCCAGCAGCACCAGAGCCTTCACAGATACGCAGTATTTT. Translation: CASSTRAFTDTQYF.

This clonotype was detected ten times or more. The gene calls are TRBV29-1 and TRBJ2-2, with 9 bases lining up with TRBD1. Per the germline V gene, CDR1 is SQVTM and CDR2 is ANQGSEA. This CDR3 contains 14 residues. Trimming took 7 bases from V and 6 from J; bases not matched to a gene: 9. CDR3 sequence: CSAMTGGVAGELFF. CDR3 sequence (DNA): TGCAGCGCTATGACAGGGGGAGTTGCCGGGGAGCTGTTTTTT.

This clonotype has a handful of counts. The rearrangement joins TRBV20-1 to TRBJ2-1; 9 nucleotides align to TRBD2. Germline V gene lookup returns CDR1 DFQATT and CDR2 SNEGSKA (reference sequence). This CDR3 is 16 amino acids long. The junction had 9 bases not matched to a gene; V was cut back by 1 base and J by 5 bases. The CDR3 nucleotides read TGCAGTGCTAGAGTTGGTAGCGGGAGTGTCAACAATGAGCAGTTCTTC. Protein: CSARVGSGSVNNEQFF.

The CDR3 sequence: CASRPTGGRAYNEQFF. CDR3 in DNA: TGTGCCAGCAGACCCACCGGGGGGCGCGCCTACAATGAGCAGTTCTTC. V and J are TRBV11-2 and TRBJ2-1; D perhaps matches TRBD2 (7 bases). The V end lost 6 bases, the J end lost 2 bases, and 17 bases lay between the germline ends. Per the germline V gene, CDR1 is SGHAT and CDR2 is FQNNGV. The CDR3 spans 16 residues.

This clonotype was found many times. The chain combines TRBV12-3 or TRBV12-4 with TRBJ2-7, with D unresolved. The CDR3 contains 12 residues. V gave up 6 bases and J gave up 1 base, with 7 bases separating them. CDR3 in DNA: TGTGCCAGCAGCCGAGAGTCCTACGAGCAGTACTTC. It yields the protein CASSRESYEQYF.

V gene TRBV7-6 combines with J gene TRBJ2-7, with 11 positions matching TRBD1. CDR3 length equals 15 residues. CDR1 is SGHVS and CDR2 is FNYEAQ in the germline V gene. V lost 2 bases and J lost 3; bases outside the gene matches: 3. CDR3 amino acids: CASSLFGTGGYEQYF. The CDR3, as DNA: TGTGCCAGCAGCTTATTTGGGACAGGGGGCTACGAGCAGTACTTC.

This clonotype showed up many times. J is TRBJ2-1 and V is TRBV5-5; a possible D gene is TRBD1 (6 bases). Germline V lookup: CDR1 SGHKS, CDR2 YYEKEE (reference sequence). V lost 4 bases, J lost 1 base, and 12 bases lay in between. The CDR3 totals 15 residues. For the CDR3, the DNA is TGTGCCAGCAGCCCCGTCGGACAGTCCTACAATGAGCAGTTCTTC. Translation: CASSPVGQSYNEQFF.

There are a few counts of this clonotype. The chain joins TRBV29-1 to TRBJ2-1; 7 nucleotides agree with TRBD2. The CDR3 is 15 amino acids. The trim removed 3 bases at V and 10 bases at J, leaving 15 bases unmatched. CDR1 and CDR2 (germline): SQVTM, ANQGSEA. CDR3: CSVEPRLAGHGEQFF. The CDR3 DNA follows: TGCAGCGTTGAGCCGAGACTAGCAGGACACGGGGAGCAGTTCTTC.

The sample holds one count of this clonotype. This chain links TRBV3-1 with TRBJ2-5, with unresolved D. Trimming took 1 base from V and 2 from J, leaving 11 bases between them. Looked up from germline, CDR1 is LGHDT and CDR2 is YNNKEL (reference sequence). The CDR3 runs to 15 residues. The chain's CDR3 is CASSQGAGPQETQYF. The CDR3 DNA follows: TGTGCCAGCAGCCAAGGAGCTGGCCCGCAAGAGACCCAGTACTTC.

This chain links TRBV6-2 or TRBV6-3 with TRBJ2-1; D unresolved. Germline assignment: CDR1 MNHEY and CDR2 SVGEGT. This CDR3 is built from 15 residues. The germline V and J ends were trimmed by 5 bases and 4 bases, with 15 bases remaining between them. CDR3 coding DNA: TGTGCCAGCAGTGGCCGACACCTCACATACAATGAGCAGTTCTTC. The encoded protein is CASSGRHLTYNEQFF.

The V and J genes are TRBV4-1 and TRBJ2-1; 12 nucleotides agree with TRBD2. Per the germline V gene, CDR1 is MGHRA and CDR2 is YSYEKL. The CDR3 extends over 18 amino acids. Trimming at V came to 4 bases and at J to 4 bases, leaving 11 bases not matched to a gene. The CDR3, as DNA: TGCGCCAGCAGCCCATCCGGGGCTAGCGGGAGGGTATACAATGAGCAGTTCTTC. It translates to CASSPSGASGRVYNEQFF.

This clonotype has just a few counts. The CDR3 loop is CASSPISSWGSANTGELFF. CDR3 sequence (DNA): TGTGCCAGCTCACCGATCTCTAGCTGGGGGAGCGCGAACACCGGGGAGCTGTTTTTT. The V call is TRBV18, the J call TRBJ2-2; D tentatively fits TRBD1 or TRBD2 (5 bases each). The CDR3 totals 19 residues. V dropped 3 bases and J dropped 0 bases, with 20 bases sitting between them. The germline CDR1 and CDR2 sequences are KGHSH and LQKENI.

This clonotype was detected a few times. J is TRBJ2-7 and V is TRBV11-2, with D maybe TRBD1 (5 bases). V dropped 6 bases and J dropped 0 bases, with 15 bases sitting between them. The germline CDR1 and CDR2 sequences are SGHAT and FQNNGV. The CDR3 sequence is 15 residues long. The DNA for the CDR3 is TGTGCCAGCAGTCGAGCAACGACAGCCTCCTACGAGCAGTACGTC. Protein product: CASSRATTASYEQYV.